Each of the 18 T cell receptor beta chains below was sequenced from the same sample in a study of T cell responses to AZD1222 COVID-19 vaccine. Clones were sequenced by immunoSEQ multiplex PCR, and TCRdb holds only the in-frame ones, with some missing. The repertoire holds 240,000 or so clones, with 80% to 95% as singletons. Sample: peripheral blood, taken on day 0 of AZD1222 vaccination. Source of these receptors: an adult in good health.

V gene TRBV7-2 combines with J gene TRBJ1-1; tentatively, D is TRBD1 (6 bases). Germline CDR1 is SGHTA and CDR2 is FQGNSA. V lost 4 bases and J 4 bases, leaving 13 bases between the germline ends. The CDR3 extends over 14 amino acids. CDR3 sequence (DNA): TGTGCCAGCAGCTGGGGACAAGTTGGCACTGAAGCTTTCTTT. It codes for CASSWGQVGTEAFF.

CDR3 sequence reads: CASSSGVRQFF. The DNA for the CDR3 is TGTGCCAGCAGCTCAGGGGTACGGCAGTTCTTC. The rearrangement uses TRBV11-3 and TRBJ2-1, with a weak D call TRBD1 (6 bases). The V gene's germline CDR1 is SGHNT and CDR2 YENEEA. Trimming left V 4 bases short and J 12 bases short, with 10 bases between. This CDR3 spans 11 amino acids.

V and J are TRBV28 and TRBJ2-2; D might be TRBD1 or TRBD2, each matching 5 bases. The V and J ends lost 3 bases and 9 bases respectively, with 17 bases between them. The CDR3 covers 15 residues. Per the germline V gene, CDR1 is MDHEN and CDR2 is SYDVKM. CDR3 in amino acids: CASSLWQGELRELFF. For the CDR3, the DNA is TGTGCCAGCAGTTTGTGGCAGGGAGAGCTCCGGGAGCTGTTTTTT.

This clone was recorded once. This sequence joins TRBV7-2 and TRBJ2-7; 7 positions agree with TRBD2. Germline assignment: CDR1 SGHTA and CDR2 FQGNSA. V was pared by 1 base and J by 3 bases, with 6 bases of the junction left unmatched. The CDR3 totals 15 residues. The CDR3 region is CASSLGGRGGYEQYF. The CDR3, as DNA: TGTGCCAGCAGCTTAGGAGGGAGGGGAGGCTACGAGCAGTACTTC.

The chain couples TRBV21-1 to TRBJ2-1; the DNA was not compared with TRBD1, the D call given in the table. TRBV21-1 is shown as a pseudogene. The CDR3 runs to 17 residues. CDR3 nucleotides: TGTGCCAGCAGCAAACAACGAGGACAGCACACCTGTGATGAGCAGTTCTTC. The encoded protein is CASSKQRGQHTCDEQFF.

The chain uses TRBV28 and TRBJ1-5; 9 nucleotides match TRBD1. The V gene's germline CDR1 is MDHEN and CDR2 SYDVKM. V was pared by 7 bases and J by 4 bases, with 2 bases of the junction left unmatched. CDR3 length: 13 residues. The DNA for the CDR3 is TGTGCCAGCACCGACAGGGGGAATCAGCCCCAGCATTTT. Translating it yields CASTDRGNQPQHF.

There are many counts of this clone. The chain joins TRBV7-8 to TRBJ2-1; D unclear. The CDR3 sequence is 15 residues long. Deletions cut 4 bases from V and 8 bases from J, with 18 bases between. Per germline, CDR1 SGHVS and CDR2 FQNEAQ. The CDR3 spells CASSSYRGLVDEQFF. The DNA for the CDR3 is TGTGCCAGCAGCTCCTACCGCGGCCTAGTTGATGAGCAGTTCTTC.

This clone was detected only once. The V gene is TRBV30, the J gene TRBJ1-5; the D gene is possibly TRBD1 (5 bases). The CDR3 spans 17 residues. Germline CDR1 reads GTSNPN; CDR2 reads SVGIG (reference sequence). Between the trimmed V and J ends, which lost 2 bases and 3 bases, there was a span of 20 bases. CDR3 region: CAWSRDGNPYPNQPQHF. The CDR3 nucleotides are TGTGCCTGGAGTAGGGACGGAAACCCTTACCCCAATCAGCCCCAGCATTTT. Supplemented by reference TRBV30 and TRBJ1-5, the full variable domain reads SQTIHQWPATLVQPVGSPLSLECTVEGTSNPNLYWYRQAAGRGLQLLFYSVGIGQISSEVPQNLSASRPQDRQFILSSKKLLLSDSGFYLCAWSRDGNPYPNQPQHFGDGTRLSIL.

The chain uses TRBV2 and TRBJ2-1; 14 positions agree with TRBD2. V dropped 4 bases and J dropped 9; count of bases not matched to a gene: 5. The CDR3 length is 15 residues. Germline values: CDR1 SNHLY, CDR2 FYNNEI. The CDR3 region has the DNA TGTGCCAGCAGTGGACTAGCGGGAGGGCCAGCTGAGCAGTTCTTC. Protein sequence: CASSGLAGGPAEQFF. Based on the CDR3 plus reference TRBV2 and TRBJ2-1, the full variable domain is EPEVTQTPSHQVTQMGQEVILRCVPISNHLYFYWYRQILGQKVEFLVSFYNNEISEKSEIFDDQFSVERPDGSNFTLKIRSTKLEDSAMYFCASSGLAGGPAEQFFGPGTRLTVL.

The chain joins TRBV7-2 to TRBJ2-1; no firm D call. Trimming pared 0 bases from V and 0 bases from J, leaving 6 bases between. The CDR3 is 15 residues long. The germline CDR1 and CDR2 sequences are SGHTA and FQGNSA. In DNA, the CDR3 is TGTGCCAGCAGCTTAGCGTGGAGCTCCTACAATGAGCAGTTCTTC. Encoded protein: CASSLAWSSYNEQFF.

The chain carries TRBV5-1 and TRBJ2-7; 8 nucleotides match TRBD1. Germline V CDR1 and CDR2: SGHRS, YFSETQ. Germline trimming cut 3 bases from V and 4 bases from J; bases unmatched to any gene: 6. The CDR3 sequence is 14 residues long. CDR3 protein: CASSSGQGLYEQYF. CDR3 coding DNA: TGCGCCAGCAGCTCTGGACAGGGACTGTACGAGCAGTACTTC.

The chain joins TRBV5-1 to TRBJ2-7; D is uncertain. The CDR3 contains 14 residues. Deletions cut 0 bases from V and 3 bases from J, with 10 bases between. CDR1 is SGHRS, CDR2 YFSETQ, per germline. The CDR3 sequence: CASSLGTIDYEQYF. In DNA form, the CDR3 reads TGCGCCAGCAGCTTGGGGACCATTGACTACGAGCAGTACTTC.

The CDR3 loop is CASSRGPGRAYTF. CDR3 DNA: TGTGCCAGTAGTAGGGGCCCGGGGAGGGCCTACACCTTC. The rearrangement links TRBV19 to TRBJ1-2; tentatively, D is TRBD1 (5 bases). Germline CDR1 is LNHDA and CDR2 is SQIVND (reference sequence). V dropped 4 bases and J dropped 10 bases, with 16 bases sitting between them. This CDR3 is built from 13 residues.

This chain uses TRBV6-1 with TRBJ1-5, with D unclear. V dropped 3 bases and J dropped 5 bases, with 8 bases sitting between them. Germline V gives CDR1 MNHNS, CDR2 SASEGT. CDR3 length equals 13 residues. The CDR3 reads CASSEAGDQPQHF. As DNA, the CDR3 is TGTGCCAGCAGTGAGGCAGGTGATCAGCCCCAGCATTTT.

This chain joins TRBV5-1 and TRBJ1-6; no reliable D call. From germline, CDR1 is SGHRS and CDR2 YFSETQ. V gave up 4 bases and J gave up 5 bases, with 16 bases separating them. The CDR3 is 16 residues long. The CDR3 nucleotides are TGCGCCAGCAGCCTCGCCGCCAGAACTAATAATTCACCCCTCCACTTT. This codes for CASSLAARTNNSPLHF.

The count of this clone is one. The rearrangement uses TRBV29-1 and TRBJ1-3, with D perhaps matching TRBD1 (6 bases). In germline, CDR1 is SQVTM, CDR2 ANQGSEA. The CDR3 extends over 13 amino acids. Trimming removed 7 bases from V and 5 bases from J, with 15 bases in between. The CDR3 spells CSAWTDYRNTIYF. The DNA for the CDR3 is TGCAGCGCCTGGACAGACTACAGAAACACCATATATTTT.

V gene TRBV9 combines with J gene TRBJ2-1; 9 nucleotides agree with TRBD1. The CDR3 consists of 15 residues. The V and J ends lost 3 bases and 4 bases, in that order; junction bases with no gene match: 5. Per germline, CDR1 SGDLS and CDR2 YYNGEE. The CDR3 bases are TGTGCCAGCAGCGAACAGGGGGCCTCTTACAATGAGCAGTTCTTC. Protein product: CASSEQGASYNEQFF.

The gene calls are TRBV11-1 and TRBJ1-1, with 10 positions matching TRBD1. The germline V gene has CDR1 SGHAT and CDR2 FQDESV (reference sequence). V was pared by 2 bases and J by 10 bases, with 7 bases of the junction left unmatched. The CDR3 has 14 residues. The CDR3 spells CASSLPGQGTSAFF. CDR3 DNA: TGTGCCAGCAGCTTACCGGGACAGGGGACATCAGCTTTCTTT.